This paragraph covers one T cell receptor (beta chain) sequence. The length of the CDR3 is 13 residues. Trimming pared 3 bases from V and 5 bases from J, leaving 10 bases between. Per germline, CDR1 SGHTA and CDR2 FQGNSA. The data were taken from a study of blood T cell repertoires in COVID-19. Study background: Sites in the United States, Italy and Spain provided acute and convalescent COVID-19 samples.

Those who participated ranged in age from roughly 18 to 90 years and resided in approximately 23 US areas. Two negative PCRs, clearance, or symptom resolution characterized the recovered Cohort 3 donors. How the authors handled the data: Reference gene primer amplification gave estimated nucleated cell counts. Clones were read by immunoSEQ multiplex PCR, and TCRdb kept only the in-frame ones, dropping some. The DNA gave D and trimming, while V, J and clone size come from that table. The sample consists of roughly 200,000 clones, roughly 85% of them appearing once. The TCR originated in a man between 35 and 55 years old who had recovered from COVID-19. The specimen was PBMCs or T cells enriched from blood (not recorded which). This sequence joins TRBV7-2 and TRBJ1-2, with D perhaps TRBD1 (5 bases). The CDR3 DNA is TGTGCCAGCAGCTTTGACAGATCTTATGGCTACACCTTC. Residues: CASSFDRSYGYTF.